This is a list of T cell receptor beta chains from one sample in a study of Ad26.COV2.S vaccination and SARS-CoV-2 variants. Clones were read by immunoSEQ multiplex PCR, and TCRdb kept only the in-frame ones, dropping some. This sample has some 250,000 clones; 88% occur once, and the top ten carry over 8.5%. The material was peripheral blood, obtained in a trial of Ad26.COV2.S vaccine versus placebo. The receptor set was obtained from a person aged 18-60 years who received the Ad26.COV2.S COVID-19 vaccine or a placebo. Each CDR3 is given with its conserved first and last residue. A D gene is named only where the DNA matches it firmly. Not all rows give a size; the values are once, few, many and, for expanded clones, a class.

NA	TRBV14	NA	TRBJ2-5	TGTGCCAGCAGCCAAGATCGGGGGATCCAAGAGACCCAGTACTTC	CASSQDRGIQETQYF
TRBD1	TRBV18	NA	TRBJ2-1	TGTGCCAGCTCACTTCCGGGACAGGGGCTCAGTGAGCAGTTCTTC	CASSLPGQGLSEQFF
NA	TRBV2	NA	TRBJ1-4	TGTGCCAGCATACTCGGGGACGCAACTAATGAAAAACTGTTTTTT	CASILGDATNEKLFF
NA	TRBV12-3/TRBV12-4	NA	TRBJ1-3	TGTGCCAGCCATCTAAACGTCGGAAACACCATATATTTT	CASHLNVGNTIYF
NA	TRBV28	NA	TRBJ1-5	TGTGCCAGCAGTTTCGTAGGGGGTGCGAATCAGCCCCAGCATTTT	CASSFVGGANQPQHF
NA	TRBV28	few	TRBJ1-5	TGTGCCAGCAGTTTTGGCAGGGCTAGCAATCAGCCCCAGCATTTT	CASSFGRASNQPQHF
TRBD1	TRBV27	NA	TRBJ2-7	TGTGCCAGCAGCTTCCGTGGACAGGGCTCCTACGAGCAGTACTTC	CASSFRGQGSYEQYF
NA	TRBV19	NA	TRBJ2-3	TGTGCCAGTAGTATCTCGGGTTGGGCAGATACGCAGTATTTT	CASSISGWADTQYF
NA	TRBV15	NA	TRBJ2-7	TGTGCCACCAGCAGGCCCCCCGCGGGCTCCTACGAGCAGTACTTC	CATSRPPAGSYEQYF
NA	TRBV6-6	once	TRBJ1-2	TGTGCCAGCCGGCGGCAGTCTAACTATGGCTACACCTTC	CASRRQSNYGYTF
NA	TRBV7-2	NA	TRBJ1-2	TGTGCCAGCAGCTCCCGGGGTGGCTATGGCTACACCTTC	CASSSRGGYGYTF
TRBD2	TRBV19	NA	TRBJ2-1	TGTGCCAGTAGTCCACTAGCGGGGAGCTCCTACAATGAGCAGTTCTTC	CASSPLAGSSYNEQFF
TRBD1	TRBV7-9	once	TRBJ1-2	TGTGCCAGCAGCCCAGGGGACAGCTATGGCTACACCTTC	CASSPGDSYGYTF
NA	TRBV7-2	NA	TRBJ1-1	TGTGCCAGCAGCCCGCCGGGGGGAATTACTGAAGCTTTCTTT	CASSPPGGITEAFF
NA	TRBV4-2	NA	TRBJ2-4	TGTGCCAGCAGCCAAGAATCTCCGGACGGCAAAAACATTCAGTACTTC	CASSQESPDGKNIQYF
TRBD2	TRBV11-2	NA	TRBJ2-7	TGTGCCAGCAGCCTTACTAGCGGGAGGGCTTACGAGCAGTACTTC	CASSLTSGRAYEQYF
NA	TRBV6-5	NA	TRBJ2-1	TGTGCCAGCAGTTACTCCGGGGAGGGGGCCTACAATGAGCAGTTCTTC	CASSYSGEGAYNEQFF
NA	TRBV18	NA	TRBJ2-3	TGTGCCAGCTCATTAGGGCCGGGCGCAGATACGCAGTATTTT	CASSLGPGADTQYF
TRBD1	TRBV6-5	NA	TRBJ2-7	TGTGCCAGCAGGAGAGACAGGGGGAGCTCCTACGAGCAGTACTTC	CASRRDRGSSYEQYF
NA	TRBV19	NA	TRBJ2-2	TGTGCCAGTAGTATGGGAGTGGGCTTGAACACCGGGGAGCTGTTTTTT	CASSMGVGLNTGELFF
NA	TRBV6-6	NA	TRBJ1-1	TGTGCCAGCAGTTACTCTGGACACAACACTGAAGCTTTCTTT	CASSYSGHNTEAFF
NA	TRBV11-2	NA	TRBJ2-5	TGTGCCAGCAGCTTGGCGCCGGATGGGGGAGAGACCCAGTACTTC	CASSLAPDGGETQYF
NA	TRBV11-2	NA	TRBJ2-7	TGTGCCAGCAGCTTCCCGGGGGAGCAGTACTTC	CASSFPGEQYF